Shown below are 19 T cell receptor beta chains from a single sample sequenced in a study of T-cell reconstitution after alpha-beta-depleted transplantation in children. Library preparation (for TCRbeta) was performed with unique molecular identifiers. Each CDR3 protein is one row after TCRdb ran MiXCR on the PCR reads. The data hold about 460,000 distinct CDR3 sequences, with roughly a tenth observed a single time. Specimen: PBMCs, collected before TCRalphabeta/CD19-depleted stem cell transplant. These receptors all come from a child aged 2 to 9 with inherited bone marrow failure, due to receive a stem cell transplant.

This clonotype was seen many times. This sequence joins TRBV29-1 and TRBJ2-1, with 10 bases fitting TRBD2. With V trimmed by 0 bases and J by 7 bases, 3 bases remained unmatched. The CDR3 has 14 amino acids. Germline CDR1 reads SQVTM; CDR2 reads ANQGSEA. CDR3 coding DNA: TGCAGCGTTGAAGAGCCTAGCGGGAGTAATGAGCAGTTCTTC. Residues: CSVEEPSGSNEQFF.

Points on this clonotype: A much larger clone lies one base from this, so it may be a read error. The V gene is TRBV28, the J gene TRBJ2-1; tentatively, D is TRBD1 (6 bases). Germline V lookup: CDR1 MDHEN, CDR2 SYDVKM. The CDR3 sequence is 20 residues long. Between the trimmed V and J ends, which lost 4 bases and 3 bases, there was a span of 28 bases. CDR3 residues: CASSSPLSSQGYFDYNEQFF. The CDR3 bases are TGTGCCAGCAGTTCTCCCCTCTCTAGCCAGGGGTATTTCGACTACAATGAGCAGTTCTTC.

In this sample, this clonotype turned up many times. The chain couples TRBV5-1 to TRBJ2-3; tentatively, D is TRBD1 or TRBD2 (5 bases each). The CDR3 spans 14 residues. V was clipped by 0 bases and J by 3 bases, with 8 bases between them. CDR1 and CDR2 from the germline V gene are SGHRS and YFSETQ. The CDR3 sequence is CASSLGEGTDTQYF. The CDR3 DNA sequence: TGCGCCAGCAGCTTGGGAGAGGGGACAGATACGCAGTATTTT. Supplemented by reference TRBV5-1 and TRBJ2-3, the full variable domain reads KAGVTQTPRYLIKTRGQQVTLSCSPISGHRSVSWYQQTPGQGLQFLFEYFSETQRNKGNFPGRFSGRQFSNSRSEMNVSTLELGDSALYLCASSLGEGTDTQYFGPGTRLTVL.

This clonotype was counted at least ten times. V usage is TRBV30 and J usage is TRBJ1-6; no firm D call. Trimming left V 4 bases short and J 6 bases short, with 13 bases between. The CDR3 is made up of 14 amino acids. Germline-derived CDR1 and CDR2 are GTSNPN and SVGIG (reference sequence). CDR3 loop: CAWNLGNSNSPLHF. The CDR3 coding sequence is TGTGCCTGGAACCTCGGGAACAGTAATTCACCCCTCCACTTT.

In its sample, this clonotype was seen a few times. The rearrangement uses TRBV5-4 and TRBJ2-2, with 15 bases identical to TRBD2. Germline values: CDR1 SGHNT, CDR2 YYREEE (reference sequence). The junction had 8 bases not matched to a gene; V was cut back by 3 bases and J by 5 bases. CDR3 length equals 18 residues. The CDR3 spells CASSSGLAGGRWTGELFF. CDR3 DNA: TGTGCCAGCAGCTCGGGACTAGCGGGAGGCCGATGGACCGGGGAGCTGTTTTTT.

The V gene is TRBV12-3 or TRBV12-4, the J gene TRBJ2-7; 13 bases are shared with TRBD2. Trimming at V came to 1 base and at J to 5 bases, leaving 2 bases not matched to a gene. The CDR3 runs to 15 residues. The CDR3 sequence: CASSLDGLAGDEQYF. CDR3 nucleotide sequence: TGTGCCAGCAGTTTAGACGGACTAGCGGGAGACGAGCAGTACTTC.

CDR3 loop: CATSDSRTTYEQYF. The CDR3 DNA is TGTGCCACCAGTGATAGCAGGACTACCTACGAGCAGTACTTC. The chain is built from TRBV24-1 and TRBJ2-7; D possibly corresponds to TRBD2 (6 bases). The CDR3 consists of 14 residues. From germline, CDR1 is KGHDR and CDR2 SFDVKD. V was trimmed by 3 bases and J by 2 bases, leaving 10 bases between them.

This clonotype was seen many times. This sequence joins TRBV5-5 and TRBJ2-1; TRBD2 aligns across 8 bases. J gave up 13 bases and V 2 bases, and 5 bases lay outside the gene matches. CDR1 and CDR2 from the germline V gene are SGHKS and YYEKEE (reference sequence). The CDR3 covers 12 residues. The CDR3 spells CASSFVAGGQFF. The CDR3 DNA follows: TGTGCCAGCAGCTTTGTGGCGGGAGGTCAGTTCTTC.

This clonotype was detected only a few times. The chain links TRBV5-1 to TRBJ1-1; tentative D call: TRBD1 (6 bases). The CDR3 runs 16 residues. V lost 3 bases, J lost 0 bases, and 15 bases lay in between. Germline values: CDR1 SGHRS, CDR2 YFSETQ. The CDR3 sequence: CASSSRGGELNTEAFF. The CDR3 nucleotides read TGCGCCAGCAGCTCGAGGGGGGGGGAGTTGAACACTGAAGCTTTCTTT.

Many counts were recorded for this clonotype. The chain uses TRBV10-3 and TRBJ2-2; D uncertain. The CDR3 spans 17 residues. With 3 bases removed from V and 7 bases from J, the gap between germline ends came to 21 bases. The germline V gene encodes CDR1 ENHRY and CDR2 SYGVKD. CDR3: CAISEVYKAIKNGELFF. The DNA of the CDR3 is TGTGCCATCAGTGAAGTCTACAAAGCTATAAAAAACGGGGAGCTGTTTTTT.

The V and J genes are TRBV6-1 and TRBJ1-6; 8 positions match TRBD1. The CDR3 consists of 14 residues. CDR1 is MNHNS and CDR2 is SASEGT in the germline V gene. V lost 5 bases and J lost 6; bases outside the gene matches: 3. CDR3: CASSQQGGNSPLHF. The CDR3, as DNA: TGTGCCAGCAGTCAACAGGGGGGTAATTCACCCCTCCACTTT.

This clonotype was detected many times. The rearrangement joins TRBV6-2 or TRBV6-3 to TRBJ2-7; D possibly corresponds to TRBD2 (5 bases). Germline CDR1 reads MNHEY; CDR2 reads SVGEGT. V lost 0 bases, J lost 3 bases, and 18 bases lay in between. CDR3 length equals 17 residues. The CDR3 nucleotides are TGTGCCAGCAGTTACTCGATACTCGGAGGAACCTACTACGAGCAGTACTTC. This encodes CASSYSILGGTYYEQYF.

This clonotype has ten or more counts. The chain uses TRBV10-3 and TRBJ2-2, with 10 bases lining up with TRBD1. CDR1 is ENHRY, CDR2 SYGVKD, per germline. The CDR3 length is 16 residues. The V and J ends lost 2 bases and 5 bases, in that order; junction bases with no gene match: 5. The DNA for the CDR3 is TGTGCCATCAGTGAGCGGACAGGGGGAGGGACCGGGGAGCTGTTTTTT. Protein sequence: CAISERTGGGTGELFF.

In this sample, this clonotype turned up many times. The chain joins TRBV12-3 or TRBV12-4 to TRBJ1-3; D is unclear. V lost 2 bases, J lost 0 bases, and 5 bases lay in between. The CDR3 has 14 residues. The CDR3 nucleotides are TGTGCCAGCAGTTTACTGTACTCTGGAAACACCATATATTTT. Translation: CASSLLYSGNTIYF.

This clonotype was picked up a small number of times. The chain combines TRBV6-1 with TRBJ2-6; 8 bases agree with TRBD2. Germline CDR1 is MNHNS and CDR2 is SASEGT. V was pared by 6 bases and J by 7 bases, with 8 bases of the junction left unmatched. The CDR3 extends over 15 amino acids. The CDR3 DNA follows: TGTGCCAGCAGCGTTACGGGGGGGGGTGCCAACGTCCTGACTTTC. Amino acid sequence: CASSVTGGGANVLTF.

The J gene is TRBJ2-7, the V gene TRBV27; D tentatively fits TRBD1 or TRBD2 (5 bases each). Trimming shortened V by 5 bases and J by 7 bases, and 21 bases separated the two germline ends. There are 15 residues in the CDR3. CDR1 is MNHEY and CDR2 is SMNVEV in the germline V gene (reference sequence). CDR3 in DNA: TGTGCCAGCAGTATAGGGACCGGGACCCCCTTAGAGCAGTACTTC. It yields the protein CASSIGTGTPLEQYF.

This clonotype was counted ten times or more. The chain uses TRBV7-9 and TRBJ2-7; perhaps TRBD2 as D (5 bases). This CDR3 comprises 14 residues. Germline loops: CDR1 SEHNR, CDR2 FQNEAQ (reference sequence). Trimming shortened V by 0 bases and J by 6 bases, and 12 bases separated the two germline ends. This chain's CDR3 is CASSLAGGRGEQYF. For the CDR3, the DNA is TGTGCCAGCAGCTTAGCTGGAGGTCGGGGCGAGCAGTACTTC.

This clonotype has a count of ten or more. This chain uses TRBV3-1 with TRBJ2-4; 12 nucleotides align to TRBD2. Trimming at V came to 3 bases and at J to 8 bases, leaving 8 bases not matched to a gene. The CDR3 is 16 amino acids. Germline CDR1 is LGHDT and CDR2 is YNNKEL (reference sequence). The CDR3 loop reads CASSQASGRAWDIQYF. The CDR3, as DNA: TGTGCCAGCAGCCAGGCTAGCGGGAGGGCCTGGGACATTCAGTACTTC.

The sample holds many counts of this clonotype. The chain carries TRBV29-1 and TRBJ1-1, with unresolved D. Germline lookup yields CDR1 SQVTM and CDR2 ANQGSEA. Trimming pared 1 base from V and 5 bases from J, leaving 5 bases between. The CDR3 spans 11 residues. CDR3 in amino acids: CSVEGRTEAFF. The DNA of the CDR3 is TGCAGCGTTGAAGGGAGGACTGAAGCTTTCTTT.